Presented here are 26 T cell receptor beta chains from one specimen sequenced in a study of T-cell reconstitution after alpha-beta-depleted transplantation in children. Preparing the TCRbeta library involved the use of unique molecular identifiers. TCRdb itself ran the PCR reads through MiXCR, one entry per CDR3 protein. This repertoire shows around 450,000 distinct CDR3 sequences, roughly a tenth found once; its top ten account for 2% to 2.5%. Sequenced material: PBMCs, taken before TCRalphabeta/CD19-depleted stem cell transplant. The receptors stem from a child aged 2-15 years with inherited bone marrow failure, due to receive a stem cell transplant.

This clonotype was seen at least ten times. The genes are TRBV5-5 and TRBJ2-1; D unresolved. The CDR3 totals 15 residues. Trimming shortened V by 0 bases and J by 8 bases, and 15 bases separated the two germline ends. CDR1 SGHKS and CDR2 YYEKEE come from the germline V gene (reference sequence). The CDR3 nucleotides read TGTGCCAGCAGCTTGGCTTCTTCAGGATTCGATGAGCAGTTCTTC. It encodes CASSLASSGFDEQFF.

V is TRBV19 and J is TRBJ2-1; the match to TRBD2 covers 7 bases. Germline V gives CDR1 LNHDA, CDR2 SQIVND (reference sequence). Losses at the gene ends were 3 bases for V and 7 bases for J; bases not matched to a gene: 6. This CDR3 region has 14 residues. The CDR3 DNA follows: TGTGCCAGTAGTATTGGGGCTAGCGGTAATGAGCAGTTCTTC. It translates to CASSIGASGNEQFF.

This clonotype was seen many times. J is TRBJ2-7 and V is TRBV12-3 or TRBV12-4; weak D call: TRBD2 (6 bases). V dropped 7 bases and J dropped 0 bases, with 10 bases sitting between them. The CDR3 has 13 amino acids. The CDR3 sequence: CASNGGSSYEQYF. The CDR3 DNA sequence: TGTGCCAGCAACGGGGGATCCTCCTACGAGCAGTACTTC.

This clonotype was found a few times. The rearrangement links TRBV20-1 to TRBJ2-7; D is unresolved. CDR1 DFQATT and CDR2 SNEGSKA come from the germline V gene (reference sequence). The ends were cut back, 0 bases at V and 1 base at J, with 13 bases in the middle. CDR3 length equals 15 residues. The CDR3 is CSARDYGYGSYEQYF. As DNA, the CDR3 is TGCAGTGCTAGAGATTACGGGTATGGGTCCTACGAGCAGTACTTC.

This clonotype was found many times. This rearrangement joins TRBV5-1 to TRBJ2-1; 7 bases are a match to TRBD2. Trimming cost V 4 bases and J 0 bases; bases outside gene matches: 7. This CDR3 has 16 residues. Per the germline V gene, CDR1 is SGHRS and CDR2 is YFSETQ. CDR3 loop: CASSPTGTISYNEQFF. CDR3 nucleotides: TGCGCCAGCAGCCCTACCGGGACTATCTCCTACAATGAGCAGTTCTTC.

This clonotype was found a few times. The chain links TRBV7-9 to TRBJ2-1, with 9 positions matching TRBD2. The CDR3 consists of 14 residues. The germline V gene encodes CDR1 SEHNR and CDR2 FQNEAQ (reference sequence). J lost 9 bases, V lost 4 bases, and 7 bases had no gene match. CDR3 sequence reads: CASSSGGRGAEQFF. CDR3 nucleotides: TGTGCCAGCAGCTCCGGCGGGAGGGGTGCTGAGCAGTTCTTC.

This clonotype was picked up many times. The chain couples TRBV28 to TRBJ1-4; possibly TRBD1 for D (5 bases). The CDR3 loop spans 14 amino acids. Germline-derived CDR1 and CDR2 are MDHEN and SYDVKM. Trimming shortened V by 5 bases and J by 2 bases, and 9 bases separated the two germline ends. CDR3 nucleotide sequence: TGTGCCAGCAGTGGCAGGGTCACTAATGAAAAACTGTTTTTT. The encoded protein is CASSGRVTNEKLFF.

Here the CDR3 reads CSAQKLAVRRDTQYF. As DNA, the CDR3 is TGCAGTGCGCAGAAACTAGCGGTACGGCGGGATACGCAGTATTTT. The chain employs TRBV20-1 and TRBJ2-3; 8 nucleotides line up with TRBD2. This CDR3 has 15 amino acids. J was trimmed by 6 bases and V by 6 bases; bases with no gene match: 14. Germline lookup yields CDR1 DFQATT and CDR2 SNEGSKA (reference sequence).

This clonotype was seen ten or more times. The chain combines TRBV30 with TRBJ1-1; D is unresolved. Germline values: CDR1 GTSNPN, CDR2 SVGIG (reference sequence). The V end was cut by 5 bases, the J end by 1 base, with 5 bases between. This CDR3 is 11 amino acids long. The CDR3, as DNA: TGTGCCTGGGGCAAGAACACTGAAGCTTTCTTT. This translates into CAWGKNTEAFF.

In this sample, this clonotype turned up a few times. The chain links TRBV5-4 to TRBJ2-2, with TRBD1 as a possible D gene (7 bases). The CDR3 sequence is 17 residues long. Germline V gene lookup returns CDR1 SGHNT and CDR2 YYREEE (reference sequence). V was clipped by 4 bases and J by 2 bases, with 18 bases between them. The CDR3 sequence is CASSEQGRGPNTGELFF. The CDR3 bases are TGTGCCAGCAGCGAACAGGGGCGGGGTCCAAACACCGGGGAGCTGTTTTTT. The variable domain in full, with the rest retrieved from reference TRBV5-4 and TRBJ2-2, is ETGVTQSPTHLIKTRGQQVTLRCSSQSGHNTVSWYQQALGQGPQFIFQYYREEENGRGNFPPRFSGLQFPNYSSELNVNALELDDSALYLCASSEQGRGPNTGELFFGEGSRLTVL.

Ten or more counts support this clonotype. The rearrangement links TRBV29-1 to TRBJ2-7; the match to TRBD2 covers 8 bases. With V trimmed by 7 bases and J by 4 bases, 6 bases remained unmatched. The CDR3 has 12 amino acids. Germline V gives CDR1 SQVTM, CDR2 ANQGSEA. The CDR3 nucleotides read TGCAGCGCCAAAACGGGGGGGTACGAGCAGTACTTC. As protein: CSAKTGGYEQYF.

This clonotype was counted between two and nine times. J is TRBJ1-1 and V is TRBV6-5; D remains unclear. Trimming stripped 0 bases from V and 1 base from J, with 6 bases between. Germline V gene lookup returns CDR1 MNHEY and CDR2 SVGAGI. This CDR3 has 14 residues. CDR3: CASSYSAANTEAFF. CDR3 DNA: TGTGCCAGCAGTTACTCGGCAGCGAACACTGAAGCTTTCTTT.

The chain uses TRBV20-1 and TRBJ2-7; the match to TRBD1 covers 9 bases. The CDR3 extends over 13 amino acids. Germline V gene data show CDR1 as DFQATT and CDR2 as SNEGSKA (reference sequence). CDR3 sequence (DNA): TGCAGCGCGCCGGGACAGGGTCGGTACGAGCAGTACTTC. It codes for CSAPGQGRYEQYF.

This clonotype was recorded many times. Mismatch with germline at one junction end may stem from a read error. The chain employs TRBV20-1 and TRBJ2-7; 8 positions match TRBD2. Per the germline V gene, CDR1 is DFQATT and CDR2 is SNEGSKA (reference sequence). The CDR3 runs 15 residues. CDR3 residues: CSAGEVAGLVSEQYF. The DNA for the CDR3 is TGCAGTGCTGGAGAGGTAGCGGGACTAGTCTCCGAGCAGTACTTC.

This clonotype was detected many times. The chain links TRBV4-3 to TRBJ1-2, with 10 bases matching TRBD1. The CDR3 totals 16 residues. Trimming at V came to 1 base and at J to 5 bases, leaving 7 bases not matched to a gene. From germline, CDR1 is LGHNA and CDR2 YSLEER. The CDR3 DNA reads TGCGCCAGCAGCCAAGTAGGGACAGGGGCCGCATATGGCTACACCTTC. Amino acids: CASSQVGTGAAYGYTF.

Ten or more counts support this clonotype. V usage is TRBV4-1 and J usage is TRBJ2-3, with 8 bases identical to TRBD2. V trimming: 0 bases; J trimming: 4 bases; junction bases outside the gene matches: 3. The CDR3 has 15 residues. Germline CDR1 MGHRA, CDR2 YSYEKL. The CDR3 bases are TGCGCCAGCAGCCAAGACCGGGAGGGGGCAGATACGCAGTATTTT. It yields the protein CASSQDREGADTQYF.

This chain uses TRBV20-1 with TRBJ2-5; 9 bases are a match to TRBD1. The CDR3 runs 16 residues. V lost 4 bases and J lost 5; bases outside the gene matches: 14. The V gene's germline CDR1 is DFQATT and CDR2 SNEGSKA (reference sequence). The CDR3 DNA reads as TGCAGTGCTACCGGACGGGTGGGGACAGGGAAGGAGACCCAGTACTTC. Its translation: CSATGRVGTGKETQYF.

At least ten counts were recorded for this clonotype. The chain recombines TRBV7-2 with TRBJ2-4; the match to TRBD1 covers 7 bases. Germline-derived CDR1 and CDR2 are SGHTA and FQGNSA. After removal of 5 bases from V and 0 bases from J, the junction contained 13 bases not matched to a gene. This CDR3 is built from 18 residues. The CDR3 DNA sequence: TGTGCCAGCAGCCCCGGCGGTGGACAGGTCCAAGCCAAAAACATTCAGTACTTC. Translation: CASSPGGGQVQAKNIQYF.

This clonotype was counted ten times or more. The J gene is TRBJ2-7, the V gene TRBV7-9; D is uncertain. V dropped 5 bases and J dropped 2 bases, with 13 bases sitting between them. The CDR3 has 14 residues. Germline values: CDR1 SEHNR, CDR2 FQNEAQ (reference sequence). CDR3 DNA sequence: TGTGCCAGCAGCCCCGGGCTTCTCCCCTACGAGCAGTACTTC. Protein product: CASSPGLLPYEQYF.

This clonotype has at least ten counts. V is TRBV25-1 and J is TRBJ1-4, with 8 bases aligning to TRBD1. Trimming at V came to 2 bases and at J to 7 bases, leaving 9 bases not matched to a gene. The CDR3 runs 16 residues. The germline CDR1 and CDR2 sequences are MGHDK and SYGVNS. CDR3 protein: CASSEPPSRGREKLFF. CDR3 in DNA: TGTGCCAGCAGTGAACCCCCTTCCAGGGGGCGTGAAAAACTGTTTTTT.

As to this clonotype: Being one base from a much bigger clone, this may be a read error. V is TRBV7-6 and J is TRBJ1-6; weak D call: TRBD1 (5 bases). The CDR3 extends over 13 amino acids. Germline V gives CDR1 SGHVS, CDR2 FNYEAQ. V was clipped by 4 bases and J by 10 bases, with 11 bases between them. CDR3: CASSSGLKSPLHF. The CDR3 DNA is TGTGCCAGCAGCTCGGGACTAAAATCACCCCTCCACTTT.

The chain joins TRBV6-1 to TRBJ2-2; D remains unclear. The V gene lost 5 bases and the J gene lost 6 bases, with 13 bases spanning the gap. Germline assignment: CDR1 MNHNS and CDR2 SASEGT. The CDR3 length is 14 residues. The CDR3 is CASSPPFPPGELFF. For the CDR3, the DNA is TGTGCCAGCAGTCCCCCGTTCCCCCCCGGGGAGCTGTTTTTT.

This clonotype was counted ten times or more. The gene calls are TRBV4-3 and TRBJ2-7, with unresolved D. V was cut by 1 base and J by 0 bases, with 10 bases left in between. The CDR3 spans 15 residues. In germline, CDR1 is LGHNA, CDR2 YSLEER. CDR3 protein: CASSQVWGDSYEQYF. CDR3 nucleotides: TGCGCCAGCAGCCAAGTATGGGGTGACTCCTACGAGCAGTACTTC.

There are many counts of this clonotype. The rearrangement links TRBV7-9 to TRBJ2-1; D is undetermined. CDR3 length: 12 amino acids. CDR1 is SEHNR, CDR2 FQNEAQ, per germline (reference sequence). Trimming removed 1 base at V and 8 bases at J, with 6 bases between. The CDR3 region is CASSLGRYEQFF. The DNA of the CDR3 is TGTGCCAGCAGCTTAGGGCGATATGAGCAGTTCTTC.

This chain links TRBV18 with TRBJ2-6, with no clear D. Germline CDR1 is KGHSH and CDR2 is LQKENI. The CDR3 has 18 residues. The V end lost 2 bases, the J end lost 0 bases, and 14 bases lay between the germline ends. The CDR3 DNA reads TGTGCCAGCTCACCATTGCTGGGTCTAAGCTCTGGGGCCAACGTCCTGACTTTC. As protein: CASSPLLGLSSGANVLTF.

In this sample, this clonotype turned up many times. The genes are TRBV3-1 and TRBJ2-2; D not certain. The CDR3 has 17 residues. CDR1 is LGHDT, CDR2 YNNKEL, per germline (reference sequence). Trimming took 2 bases from V and 4 from J, leaving 17 bases between them. Here the CDR3 reads CASSQSLPWVLTGELFF. The CDR3 DNA sequence: TGTGCCAGCAGCCAATCTCTGCCGTGGGTCCTCACCGGGGAGCTGTTTTTT.